These T cell receptor beta chains were read from a single sample in a study of T cells in localized non-small cell lung cancer. Produced via immunoSEQ multiplex PCR; TCRdb's table is partial and in-frame only. The sample consists of over a thousand clones, about a third of them appearing once. Sequencing used normal lung tissue next to the tumor, obtained before any cancer treatment. All receptors come from a woman aged 35-75 years with stage I lung adenocarcinoma. Both conserved end residues are part of each CDR3. The D gene is left open where the match is weak. The size of a clone is reported for some rows only, either as once, few or many, or as a class for expanded clones.

V gene | D gene | clone size | CDR3 length | CDR3 protein
TRBV5-1 | NA | NA | 15 | CASSPEGGSSYEQYF
TRBV28 | NA | medium-sized | 13 | CASTPTDSYEQYF
TRBV10-1 | NA | NA | 11 | CASSEGLEQFF
TRBV6-8 | TRBD2 | large | 15 | CASSERLAGLYEQYF
TRBV4-1 | TRBD1 | few | 18 | CASSQSGTGGSGANVLTF
TRBV6-8 | TRBD1 | NA | 13 | CASSQTGNNEQFF
TRBV19 | NA | few | 14 | CASRHPDGSKGYTF
TRBV11-3 | NA | few | 15 | CASSPSSFRYYEQYF
TRBV9 | NA | NA | 14 | CASSVVPSSYEQYF
TRBV5-1 | TRBD1 | NA | 14 | CASRSTGDSYEQYF
TRBV11-3 | NA | NA | 14 | CASSLPGGDTEAFF
TRBV9 | NA | medium-sized | 14 | CASSVVPSSYEQYF